This is a list of T cell receptor beta chains from one sample in a study of regulatory T cells in long-lasting Graves disease. TCRdb recomputed calls from the multiplex PCR reads with MiXCR, one row per CDR3 protein. The sample consists of some 600,000 distinct CDR3 sequences, roughly a sixth of them appearing once. These records were also assigned to another study, of T cells in Graves' hyperthyroidism and ophthalmopathy.

The input for sequencing was peripheral blood mononuclear cells (PBMCs), taken at new diagnosis, from a patient treated with antithyroid drugs. These receptors originate from a man younger than 35 with Graves disease. Each CDR3 is given with its conserved first and last residue. D genes are given only for firm matches. Part of the rows lack a size; the others show once, few, many or a class for expanded clones.

many	TRBJ2-2	TRBV28	-	CASSPLFEGSEGGELFF	TGTGCCAGCAGTCCCCTTTTTGAAGGAAGTGAAGGCGGGGAGCTGTTTTTT
-	TRBJ2-3	TRBV10-3	TRBD1	CAIREDRGHADTQYF	TGTGCCATCAGGGAGGACAGGGGGCATGCAGATACGCAGTATTTT
few	TRBJ2-1	TRBV11-2	TRBD2	CASSLVPTGGPGYNEQFF	TGTGCCAGCAGCTTAGTCCCAACGGGAGGGCCAGGTTACAATGAGCAGTTCTTC
-	TRBJ2-1	TRBV28	-	CASSFRDLRSSYNEQFF	TGTGCCAGCAGTTTCCGGGACCTCCGGTCCTCCTACAATGAGCAGTTCTTC
-	TRBJ2-7	TRBV13	-	CASSPGRTSYEQYF	TGTGCCAGCAGCCCGGGGAGGACCTCCTACGAGCAGTACTTC
many	TRBJ2-5	TRBV12-3/TRBV12-4	-	CASSLQETQYF	TGTGCCAGCAGCCTCCAAGAGACCCAGTACTTC
-	TRBJ2-7	TRBV7-2	TRBD2	CASSLATGTSVSEQYF	TGTGCCAGCAGCTTAGCGACCGGGACTAGCGTATCCGAGCAGTACTTC
-	TRBJ2-5	TRBV15	-	CATSRDPGPQETQYF	TGTGCCACCAGCAGAGATCCGGGCCCGCAAGAGACCCAGTACTTC
-	TRBJ2-3	TRBV28	TRBD1	CASSSPHDRGGTDTQYF	TGTGCCAGCAGTTCCCCTCACGACAGGGGTGGGACAGATACGCAGTATTTT
few	TRBJ1-5	TRBV7-2	-	CASSLGGAGTQPQHF	TGTGCCAGCAGCTTAGGTGGGGCAGGGACCCAGCCCCAGCATTTT
many	TRBJ1-1	TRBV27	-	CASSQGQRDEAFF	TGTGCCAGCAGTCAAGGTCAGCGCGATGAAGCTTTCTTT
-	TRBJ2-1	TRBV10-3	TRBD1	CAITPRQGGSEQFF	TGTGCCATCACTCCCAGACAGGGTGGATCTGAGCAGTTCTTC
many	TRBJ2-7	TRBV28	-	CASGRYGYEQYF	TGTGCGTCCGGGAGATATGGGTACGAGCAGTACTTC
few	TRBJ1-5	TRBV19	-	CASNAQPASNQPQHF	TGTGCCAGTAACGCCCAGCCGGCTAGCAATCAGCCCCAGCATTTT
-	TRBJ2-7	TRBV6-2/TRBV6-3	TRBD2	CASSYSGLAAYEQYF	TGTGCCAGCAGTTACTCCGGACTAGCGGCCTACGAGCAGTACTTC
-	TRBJ2-1	TRBV5-1	TRBD1	CASSALDRWFF	TGCGCCAGCAGCGCCCTGGACAGGTGGTTCTTC
-	TRBJ2-3	TRBV12-3/TRBV12-4	-	CASKEASEPDTQYF	TGTGCCAGCAAGGAGGCGAGCGAGCCAGATACGCAGTATTTT
many	TRBJ2-7	TRBV7-2	-	CASSLARLASEEQYF	TGTGCCAGCAGCTTAGCGCGACTCGCGTCCGAGGAGCAGTACTTC
many	TRBJ2-5	TRBV7-2	-	CASSPPGRELQETQYF	TGTGCCAGCAGCCCGCCCGGACGCGAACTCCAAGAGACCCAGTACTTC
many	TRBJ2-7	TRBV27	TRBD2	CASKTTSSPSLEQYF	TGTGCCAGCAAGACGACTAGCTCTCCCTCCCTCGAGCAGTACTTC
many	TRBJ2-7	TRBV27	-	CASSISWADRSYEQYF	TGTGCCAGCAGTATTTCCTGGGCAGATCGCTCCTACGAGCAGTACTTC
few	TRBJ2-7	TRBV28	-	CASSPMDEPTYEQYF	TGTGCCAGCAGTCCGATGGACGAGCCTACCTACGAGCAGTACTTC
-	TRBJ2-1	TRBV29-1	-	CSASDRSYNEQFF	TGCAGCGCTTCGGACCGCTCCTACAATGAGCAGTTCTTC
-	TRBJ2-3	TRBV7-9	TRBD2	CASSLTSGRSGDTQYF	TGTGCCAGCAGCTTGACTAGCGGGAGGTCTGGAGATACGCAGTATTTT
many	TRBJ1-1	TRBV27	-	CASRFREGTEAFF	TGTGCCAGCAGATTTAGGGAAGGCACTGAAGCTTTCTTT
few	TRBJ2-1	TRBV27	-	CASRDSSAYNEQFF	TGTGCCAGCAGGGACAGCAGCGCCTACAATGAGCAGTTCTTC
many	TRBJ2-1	TRBV30	-	CAWGALAASYNEQFF	TGTGCCTGGGGCGCTTTAGCGGCCTCCTACAATGAGCAGTTCTTC
medium-sized	TRBJ2-3	TRBV13	-	CASTLDGYTDTQYF	TGTGCCAGCACCTTGGACGGATACACAGATACGCAGTATTTT
-	TRBJ1-3	TRBV11-2	-	CASSSWASGDTIYF	TGTGCCAGCAGCTCCTGGGCCTCCGGGGACACCATATATTTT
many	TRBJ2-1	TRBV29-1	-	CSAKAPVGGNEQFF	TGCAGCGCGAAAGCCCCGGTAGGGGGCAATGAGCAGTTCTTC
few	TRBJ2-7	TRBV19	TRBD2	CASSPGGEPYEQYF	TGTGCCAGTAGTCCTGGGGGGGAACCCTACGAGCAGTACTTC
-	TRBJ1-5	TRBV6-5	-	CASSYDTLGQPQHF	TGTGCCAGCAGTTATGACACCCTGGGGCAGCCCCAGCATTTT
few	TRBJ1-3	TRBV11-2	-	CASSRQVFGNTIYF	TGTGCCAGCAGCCGACAGGTTTTCGGAAACACCATATATTTT
-	TRBJ1-5	TRBV9	-	CASSVAGTDQPQHF	TGTGCCAGCAGCGTAGCAGGGACCGATCAGCCCCAGCATTTT
few	TRBJ2-2	TRBV5-1	-	CASSGTGLDTGELFF	TGCGCCAGCAGCGGCACAGGGTTGGACACCGGGGAGCTGTTTTTT
-	TRBJ2-7	TRBV10-3	-	CATTGTAARDEQYF	TGTGCCACCACGGGGACGGCTGCCCGGGACGAGCAGTACTTC
-	TRBJ2-4	TRBV20-1	-	CSAREAGIAKNIQYF	TGCAGTGCTAGAGAGGCAGGAATAGCCAAAAACATTCAGTACTTC
many	TRBJ2-1	TRBV5-5	TRBD1	CASSGTGGAYNEQFF	TGTGCCAGCAGCGGTACAGGGGGCGCTTACAATGAGCAGTTCTTC
-	TRBJ1-5	TRBV15	-	CATSRTPRASNQPQHF	TGTGCCACCAGCAGAACCCCCAGGGCTAGCAATCAGCCCCAGCATTTT
few	TRBJ2-7	TRBV4-1	TRBD1	CASSLRDRDEQYF	TGCGCCAGCAGCCTCCGGGACAGGGACGAGCAGTACTTC
-	TRBJ2-7	TRBV5-1	-	CASSLGTSLYEQYF	TGCGCCAGCAGCTTGGGGACATCGCTGTACGAGCAGTACTTC
-	TRBJ2-3	TRBV7-3	-	CASSSSRTDTQYF	TGTGCCAGCAGCTCAAGTCGCACAGATACGCAGTATTTT
few	TRBJ2-1	TRBV6-2/TRBV6-3	TRBD2	CASSSPTSGPYNEQFF	TGTGCCAGCAGTTCTCCGACTAGCGGACCCTACAATGAGCAGTTCTTC
many	TRBJ2-1	TRBV6-1	-	CASFGRSYNEQFF	TGTGCCAGCTTCGGCAGGTCATACAATGAGCAGTTCTTC
-	TRBJ2-5	TRBV2	TRBD2	CASSAGTSAPGTQYF	TGTGCCAGCAGTGCCGGGACTAGCGCGCCAGGGACCCAGTACTTC
-	TRBJ2-1	TRBV7-9	-	CASSPHLTSGLFF	TGTGCCAGCAGCCCCCATTTAACTAGTGGGCTGTTCTTC
many	TRBJ1-1	TRBV6-1	TRBD1	CASRDRGGATEAFF	TGTGCCAGCAGGGATCGAGGGGGCGCGACTGAAGCTTTCTTT
-	TRBJ2-7	TRBV12-3/TRBV12-4	-	CAGSLGLQGYSYEQYF	TGTGCCGGCAGTTTGGGGTTGCAGGGGTACTCCTACGAGCAGTACTTC
many	TRBJ2-7	TRBV5-1	-	CASSSLAHYEQYF	TGCGCCAGCAGTTCCCTGGCGCACTACGAGCAGTACTTC
few	TRBJ2-7	TRBV20-1	TRBD2	CSARAGAGGYEQYF	TGCAGTGCTAGAGCGGGCGCGGGGGGCTACGAGCAGTACTTC
-	TRBJ2-2	TRBV5-1	-	CASSFLASTGEPFF	TGCGCCAGCAGCTTCTTAGCGAGCACCGGGGAGCCGTTTTTT
-	TRBJ2-3	TRBV4-1	TRBD2	CASSQDSGLTDTQYF	TGCGCCAGCAGCCAAGATAGCGGGCTCACAGATACGCAGTATTTT
-	TRBJ2-4	TRBV7-3	TRBD2	CASSRGGSSYNEQYF	TGTGCCAGCAGCCGTGGCGGGAGCTCCTACAATGAGCAGTACTTC
-	TRBJ1-3	TRBV2	-	CASSPTGFLRDTIYF	TGTGCCAGCAGCCCAACAGGCTTCCTCCGCGACACCATATATTTT
-	TRBJ2-4	TRBV19	-	CASSILPGDIQYF	TGTGCCAGTAGTATACTACCGGGGGACATTCAGTACTTC
few	TRBJ2-1	TRBV9	TRBD2	CASSVKAGGPDEQFF	TGTGCCAGCAGCGTCAAGGCGGGAGGGCCGGATGAGCAGTTCTTC
-	TRBJ2-2	TRBV6-2/TRBV6-3	-	CASRSPGGELFF	TGTGCCAGCAGATCCCCGGGCGGGGAGCTGTTTTTT